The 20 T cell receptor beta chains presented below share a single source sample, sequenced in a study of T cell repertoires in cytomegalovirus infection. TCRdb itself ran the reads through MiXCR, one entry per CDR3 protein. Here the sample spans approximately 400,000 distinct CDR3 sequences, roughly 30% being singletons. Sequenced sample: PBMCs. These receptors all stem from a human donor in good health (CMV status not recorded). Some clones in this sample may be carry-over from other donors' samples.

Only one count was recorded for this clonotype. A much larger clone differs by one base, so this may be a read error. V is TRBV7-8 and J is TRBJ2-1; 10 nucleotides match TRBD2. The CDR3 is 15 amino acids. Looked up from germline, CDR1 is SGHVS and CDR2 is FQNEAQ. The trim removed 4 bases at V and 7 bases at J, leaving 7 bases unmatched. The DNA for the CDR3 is TGTGCCAGCAGCTCGACTAGCGGGTGGACAAATGAGCAGTTCTTC. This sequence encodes CASSSTSGWTNEQFF.

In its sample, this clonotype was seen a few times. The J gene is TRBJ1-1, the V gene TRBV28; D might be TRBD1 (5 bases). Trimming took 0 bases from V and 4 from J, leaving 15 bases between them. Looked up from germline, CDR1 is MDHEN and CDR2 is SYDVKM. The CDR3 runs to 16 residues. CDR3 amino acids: CASSLWAPGRFTEAFF. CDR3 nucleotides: TGTGCCAGCAGTTTATGGGCTCCAGGGCGTTTCACTGAAGCTTTCTTT.

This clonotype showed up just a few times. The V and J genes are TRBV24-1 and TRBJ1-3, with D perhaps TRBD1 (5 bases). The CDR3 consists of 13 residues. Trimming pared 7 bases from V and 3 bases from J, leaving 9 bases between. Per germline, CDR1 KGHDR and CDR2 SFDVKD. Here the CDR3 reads CATSQGGGNTIYF. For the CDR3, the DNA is TGTGCCACCAGCCAGGGTGGTGGAAACACCATATATTTT.

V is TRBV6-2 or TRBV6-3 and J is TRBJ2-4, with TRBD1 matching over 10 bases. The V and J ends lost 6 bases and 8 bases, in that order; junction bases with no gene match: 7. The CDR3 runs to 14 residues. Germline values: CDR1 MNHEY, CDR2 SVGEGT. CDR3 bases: TGTGCCAGCAGCGCGGGACAGGGGTTCGACATTCAGTACTTC. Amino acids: CASSAGQGFDIQYF.

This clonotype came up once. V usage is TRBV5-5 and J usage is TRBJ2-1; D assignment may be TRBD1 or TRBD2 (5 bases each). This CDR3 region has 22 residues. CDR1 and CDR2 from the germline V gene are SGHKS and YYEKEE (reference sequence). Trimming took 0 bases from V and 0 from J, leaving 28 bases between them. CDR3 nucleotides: TGTGCCAGCAGCTTGGCCTGGAGTGAGGGACCGATGCAATCGAACTCCTACAATGAGCAGTTCTTC. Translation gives CASSLAWSEGPMQSNSYNEQFF.

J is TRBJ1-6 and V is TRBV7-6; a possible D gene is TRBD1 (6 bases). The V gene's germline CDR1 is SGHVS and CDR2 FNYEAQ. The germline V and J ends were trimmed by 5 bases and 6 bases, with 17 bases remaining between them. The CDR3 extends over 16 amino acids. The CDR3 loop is CASSPIPGHTNSPLHF. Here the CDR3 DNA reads TGTGCCAGCAGCCCGATACCGGGACACACTAATTCACCCCTCCACTTT. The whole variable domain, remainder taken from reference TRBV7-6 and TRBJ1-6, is GAGVSQSPRYKVTKRGQDVALRCDPISGHVSLYWYRQALGQGPEFLTYFNYEAQQDKSGLPNDRFSAERPEGSISTLTIQRTEQRDSAMYRCASSPIPGHTNSPLHFGNGTRLTVT.

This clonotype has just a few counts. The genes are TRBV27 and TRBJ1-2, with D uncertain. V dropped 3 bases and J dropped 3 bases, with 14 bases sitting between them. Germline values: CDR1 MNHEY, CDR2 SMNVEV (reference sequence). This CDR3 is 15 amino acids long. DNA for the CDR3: TGTGCCAGCAGTTTCACCCCCCGGGCGGACTATGGCTACACCTTC. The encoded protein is CASSFTPRADYGYTF.

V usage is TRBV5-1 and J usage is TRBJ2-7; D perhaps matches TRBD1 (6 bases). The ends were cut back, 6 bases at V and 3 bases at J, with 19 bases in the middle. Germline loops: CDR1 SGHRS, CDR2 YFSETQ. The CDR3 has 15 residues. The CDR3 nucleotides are TGCGCCAGCACCGGACCGGGACAATGGGGCTACGAGCAGTACTTC. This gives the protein CASTGPGQWGYEQYF.

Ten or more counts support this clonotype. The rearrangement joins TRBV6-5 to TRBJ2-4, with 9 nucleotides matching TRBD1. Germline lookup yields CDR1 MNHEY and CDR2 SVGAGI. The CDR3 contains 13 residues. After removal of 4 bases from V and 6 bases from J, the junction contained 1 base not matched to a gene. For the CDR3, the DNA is TGTGCCAGCAGTTCGGGACAGGGAAACATTCAGTACTTC. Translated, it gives CASSSGQGNIQYF.

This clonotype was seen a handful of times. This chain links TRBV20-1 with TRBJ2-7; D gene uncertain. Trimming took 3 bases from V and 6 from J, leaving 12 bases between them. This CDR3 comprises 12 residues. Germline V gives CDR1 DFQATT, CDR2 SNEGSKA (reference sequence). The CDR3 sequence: CSARPSQFEQYF. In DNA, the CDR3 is TGCAGTGCTAGGCCCAGCCAATTCGAGCAGTACTTC.

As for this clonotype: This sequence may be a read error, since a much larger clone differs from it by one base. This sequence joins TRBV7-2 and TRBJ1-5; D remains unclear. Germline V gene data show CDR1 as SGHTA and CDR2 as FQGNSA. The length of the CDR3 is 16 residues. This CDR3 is CASSARVDLSNQTQHF. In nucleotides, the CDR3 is TGTGCCAGCAGCGCTCGGGTGGATCTTAGCAATCAGACCCAGCATTTT.

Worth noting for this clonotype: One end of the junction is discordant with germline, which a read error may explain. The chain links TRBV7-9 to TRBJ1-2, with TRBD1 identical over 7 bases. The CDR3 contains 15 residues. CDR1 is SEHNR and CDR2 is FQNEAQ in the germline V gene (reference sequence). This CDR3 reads CASSVAEGARSGYTF. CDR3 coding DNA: TGTGCCAGCAGCGTAGCGGAGGGGGCGAGAAGTGGCTACACCTTC. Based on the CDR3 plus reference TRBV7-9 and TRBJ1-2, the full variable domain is DTGVSQNPRHKITKRGQNVTFRCDPISEHNRLYWYRQTLGQGPEFLTYFQNEAQLEKSRLLSDRFSAERPKGSFSTLEIQRTEQGDSAMYLCASSVAEGARSGYTFGSGTRLTVV.

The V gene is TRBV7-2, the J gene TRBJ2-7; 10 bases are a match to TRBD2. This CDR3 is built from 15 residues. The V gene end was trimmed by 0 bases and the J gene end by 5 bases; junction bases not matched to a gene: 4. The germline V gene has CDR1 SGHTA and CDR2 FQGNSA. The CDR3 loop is CASSLAAGGPDEQYF. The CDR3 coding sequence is TGTGCCAGCAGCTTAGCAGCGGGGGGGCCCGACGAGCAGTACTTC.

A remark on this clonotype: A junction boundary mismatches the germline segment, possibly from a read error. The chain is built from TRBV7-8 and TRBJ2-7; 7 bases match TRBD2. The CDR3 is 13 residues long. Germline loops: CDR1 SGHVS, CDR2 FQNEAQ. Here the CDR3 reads CSSSSLGGFEQYF. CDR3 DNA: TGTTCCAGCAGCTCCCTGGGGGGGTTCGAGCAGTACTTC.

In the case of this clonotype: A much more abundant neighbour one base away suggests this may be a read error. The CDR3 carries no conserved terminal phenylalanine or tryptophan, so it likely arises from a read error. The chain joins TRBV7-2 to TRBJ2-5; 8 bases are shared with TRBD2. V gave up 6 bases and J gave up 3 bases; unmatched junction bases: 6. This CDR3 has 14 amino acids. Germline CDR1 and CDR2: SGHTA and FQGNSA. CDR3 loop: CASSISGVEETQYL. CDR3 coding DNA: TGTGCCAGCAGTATTAGCGGGGTGGAAGAGACCCAGTACTTA.

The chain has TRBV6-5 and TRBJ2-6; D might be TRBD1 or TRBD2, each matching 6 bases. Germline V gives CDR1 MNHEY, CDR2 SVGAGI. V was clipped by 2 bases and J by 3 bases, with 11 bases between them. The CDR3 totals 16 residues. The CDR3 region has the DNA TGTGCCAGCAGTTACGAGGGGGGCGGTGGGGCCAACGTCCTGACTTTC. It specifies CASSYEGGGGANVLTF.

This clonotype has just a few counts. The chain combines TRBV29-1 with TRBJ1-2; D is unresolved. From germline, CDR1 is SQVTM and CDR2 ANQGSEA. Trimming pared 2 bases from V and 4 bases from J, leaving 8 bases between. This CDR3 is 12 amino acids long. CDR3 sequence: CSVERSSYGYTF. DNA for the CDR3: TGCAGCGTTGAAAGGTCGAGCTATGGCTACACCTTC.

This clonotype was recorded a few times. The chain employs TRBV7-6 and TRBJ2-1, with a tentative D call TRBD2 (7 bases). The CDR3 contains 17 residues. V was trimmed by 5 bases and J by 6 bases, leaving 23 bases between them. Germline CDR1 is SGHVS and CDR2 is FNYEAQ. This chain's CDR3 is CASSPRLLGGAFNEQFF. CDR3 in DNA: TGTGCCAGCAGCCCCCGCCTCTTAGGGGGGGCTTTCAATGAGCAGTTCTTC. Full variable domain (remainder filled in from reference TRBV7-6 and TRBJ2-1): GAGVSQSPRYKVTKRGQDVALRCDPISGHVSLYWYRQALGQGPEFLTYFNYEAQQDKSGLPNDRFSAERPEGSISTLTIQRTEQRDSAMYRCASSPRLLGGAFNEQFFGPGTRLTVL.

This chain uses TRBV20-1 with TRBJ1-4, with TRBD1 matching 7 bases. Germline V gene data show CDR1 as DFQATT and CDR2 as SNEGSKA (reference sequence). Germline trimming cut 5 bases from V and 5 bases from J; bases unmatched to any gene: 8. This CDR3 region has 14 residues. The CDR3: CSASEGQPNEKLFF. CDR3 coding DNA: TGCAGTGCTTCAGAGGGACAGCCAAATGAAAAACTGTTTTTT.

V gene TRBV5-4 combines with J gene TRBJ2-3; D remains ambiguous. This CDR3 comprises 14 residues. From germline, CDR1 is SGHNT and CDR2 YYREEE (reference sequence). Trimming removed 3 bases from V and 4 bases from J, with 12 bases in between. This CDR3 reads CASSYVSRADTQYF. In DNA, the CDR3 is TGTGCCAGCAGCTATGTTAGTAGGGCAGATACGCAGTATTTT.